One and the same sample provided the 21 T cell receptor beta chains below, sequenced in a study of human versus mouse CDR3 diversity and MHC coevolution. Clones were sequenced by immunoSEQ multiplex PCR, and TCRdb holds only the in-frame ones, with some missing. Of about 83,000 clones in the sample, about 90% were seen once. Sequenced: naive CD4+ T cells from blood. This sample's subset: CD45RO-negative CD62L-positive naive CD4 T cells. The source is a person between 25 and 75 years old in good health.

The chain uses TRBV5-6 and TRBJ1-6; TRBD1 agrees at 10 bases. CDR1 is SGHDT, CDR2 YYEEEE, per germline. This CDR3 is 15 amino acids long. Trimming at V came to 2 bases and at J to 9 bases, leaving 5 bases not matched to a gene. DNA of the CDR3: TGTGCCAGCAGCTTCACCGGGACAGGGGTTTCACCCCTCCACTTT. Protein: CASSFTGTGVSPLHF.

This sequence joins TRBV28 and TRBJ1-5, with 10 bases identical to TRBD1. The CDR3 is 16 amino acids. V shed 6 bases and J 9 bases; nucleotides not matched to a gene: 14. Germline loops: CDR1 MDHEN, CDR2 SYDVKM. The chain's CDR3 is CASSRGTGVGLGPQHF. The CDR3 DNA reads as TGTGCCAGCAGCCGCGGGACAGGGGTGGGTTTGGGGCCCCAGCATTTT.

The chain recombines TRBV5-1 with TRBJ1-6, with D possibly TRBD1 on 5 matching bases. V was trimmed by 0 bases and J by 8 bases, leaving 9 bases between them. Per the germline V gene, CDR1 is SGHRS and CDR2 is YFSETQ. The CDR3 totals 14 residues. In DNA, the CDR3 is TGCGCCAGCAGCTTGGATGGCAGGGATTCACCCCTCCACTTT. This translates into CASSLDGRDSPLHF.

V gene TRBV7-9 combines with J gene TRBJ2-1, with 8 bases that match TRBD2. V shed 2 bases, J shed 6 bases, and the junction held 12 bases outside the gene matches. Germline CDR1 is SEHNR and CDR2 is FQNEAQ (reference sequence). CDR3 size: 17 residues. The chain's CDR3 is CASSLRSRLAGPNEQFF. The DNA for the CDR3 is TGTGCCAGCAGCTTACGATCTCGGCTAGCGGGCCCCAATGAGCAGTTCTTC.

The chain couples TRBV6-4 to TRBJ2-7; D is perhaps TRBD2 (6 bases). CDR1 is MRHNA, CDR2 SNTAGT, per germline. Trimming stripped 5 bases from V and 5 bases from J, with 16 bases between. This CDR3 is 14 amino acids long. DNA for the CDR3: TGTGCCAGCAGTCCTAGCGTGGATGGGGACGAGCAGTACTTC. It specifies CASSPSVDGDEQYF.

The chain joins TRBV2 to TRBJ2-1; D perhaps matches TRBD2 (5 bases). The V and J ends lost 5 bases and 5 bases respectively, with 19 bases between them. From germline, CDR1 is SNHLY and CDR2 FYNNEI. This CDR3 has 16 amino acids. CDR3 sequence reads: CASSYSLEELNNEQFF. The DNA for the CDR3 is TGTGCCAGCAGTTACTCGCTGGAGGAGCTGAACAATGAGCAGTTCTTC.

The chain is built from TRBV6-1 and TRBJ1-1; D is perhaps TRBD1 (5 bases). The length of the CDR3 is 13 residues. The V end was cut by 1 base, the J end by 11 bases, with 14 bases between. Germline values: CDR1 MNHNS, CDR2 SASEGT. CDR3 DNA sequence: TGTGCCAGCAGTGAAGAAGGGAGGCGGGGGGCTTTCTTT. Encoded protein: CASSEEGRRGAFF.

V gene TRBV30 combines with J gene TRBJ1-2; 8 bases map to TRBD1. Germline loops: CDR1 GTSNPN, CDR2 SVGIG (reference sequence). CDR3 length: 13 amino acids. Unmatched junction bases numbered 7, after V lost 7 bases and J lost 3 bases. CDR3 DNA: TGTGCCTCCCTGACAGGGGTGGACTATGGCTACACCTTC. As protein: CASLTGVDYGYTF.

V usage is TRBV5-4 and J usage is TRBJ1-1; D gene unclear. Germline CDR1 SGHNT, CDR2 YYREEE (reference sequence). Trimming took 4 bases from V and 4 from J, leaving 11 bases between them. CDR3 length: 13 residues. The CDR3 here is CASSQEAFTEAFF. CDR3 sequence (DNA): TGTGCCAGCAGCCAAGAAGCCTTCACTGAAGCTTTCTTT.

The CDR3 coding sequence is TGTGCCACGGGGGGGAATTACTACGAGCAGTACTTC. The encoded protein is CATGGNYYEQYF. V gene TRBV6-5 combines with J gene TRBJ2-7, with TRBD2 identical over 8 bases. From germline, CDR1 is MNHEY and CDR2 SVGAGI. V lost 10 bases to trimming and J lost 3 bases; unmatched junction nucleotides: 5. The CDR3 is made up of 12 amino acids.

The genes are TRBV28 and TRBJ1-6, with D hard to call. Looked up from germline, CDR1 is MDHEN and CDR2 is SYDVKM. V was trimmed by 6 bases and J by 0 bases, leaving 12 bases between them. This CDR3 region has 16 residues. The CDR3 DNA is TGTGCCAGCAGATACCTCGAACACTCCTATAATTCACCCCTCCACTTT. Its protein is CASRYLEHSYNSPLHF.

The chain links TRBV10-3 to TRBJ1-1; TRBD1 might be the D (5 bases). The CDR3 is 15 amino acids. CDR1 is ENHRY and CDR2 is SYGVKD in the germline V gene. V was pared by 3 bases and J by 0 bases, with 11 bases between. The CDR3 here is CAISESRAVNTEAFF. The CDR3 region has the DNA TGTGCCATCAGTGAATCCAGGGCCGTGAACACTGAAGCTTTCTTT.

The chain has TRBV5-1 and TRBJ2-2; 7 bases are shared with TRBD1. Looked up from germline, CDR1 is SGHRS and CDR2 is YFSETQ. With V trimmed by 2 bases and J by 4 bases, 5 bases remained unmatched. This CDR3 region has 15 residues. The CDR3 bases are TGCGCCAGCAGCTTCCCACAGGGGTTCACCGGGGAGCTGTTTTTT. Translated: CASSFPQGFTGELFF.

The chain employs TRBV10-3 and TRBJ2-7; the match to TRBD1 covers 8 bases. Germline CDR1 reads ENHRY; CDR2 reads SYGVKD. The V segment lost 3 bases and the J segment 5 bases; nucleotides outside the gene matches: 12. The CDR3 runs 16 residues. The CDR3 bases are TGTGCCATCAGTGACGGATCAGGGGGCTTTTACGACGAGCAGTACTTC. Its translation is CAISDGSGGFYDEQYF.

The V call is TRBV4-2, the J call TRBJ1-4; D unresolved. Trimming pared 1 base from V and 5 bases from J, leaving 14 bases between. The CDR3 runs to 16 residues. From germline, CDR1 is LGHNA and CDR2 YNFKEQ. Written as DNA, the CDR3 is TGTGCCAGCAGCCAAGGTCAGAAACCGCTCAATGAAAAACTGTTTTTT. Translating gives CASSQGQKPLNEKLFF.

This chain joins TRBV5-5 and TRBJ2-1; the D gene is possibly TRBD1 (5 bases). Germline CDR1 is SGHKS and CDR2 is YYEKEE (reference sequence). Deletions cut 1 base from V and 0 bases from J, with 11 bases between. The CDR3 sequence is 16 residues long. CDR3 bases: TGTGCCAGCAGCTTGTTAGGGGTCAGCTCCTACAATGAGCAGTTCTTC. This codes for CASSLLGVSSYNEQFF. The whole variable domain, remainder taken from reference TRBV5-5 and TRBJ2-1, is DAGVTQSPTHLIKTRGQQVTLRCSPISGHKSVSWYQQVLGQGPQFIFQYYEKEERGRGNFPDRFSARQFPNYSSELNVNALLLGDSALYLCASSLLGVSSYNEQFFGPGTRLTVL.

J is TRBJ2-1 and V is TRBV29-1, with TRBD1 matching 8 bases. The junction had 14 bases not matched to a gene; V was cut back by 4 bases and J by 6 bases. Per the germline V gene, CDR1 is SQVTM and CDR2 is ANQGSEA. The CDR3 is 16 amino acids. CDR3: CSVVAGGDMVSNEQFF. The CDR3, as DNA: TGCAGCGTTGTCGCAGGGGGCGATATGGTCTCCAATGAGCAGTTCTTC.

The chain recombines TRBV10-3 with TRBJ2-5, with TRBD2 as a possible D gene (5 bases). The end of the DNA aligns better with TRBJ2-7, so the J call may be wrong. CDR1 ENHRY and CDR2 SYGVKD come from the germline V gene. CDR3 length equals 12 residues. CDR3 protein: CAIREETYEQYF. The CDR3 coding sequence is TGTGCCATCAGGGAGGAAACCTACGAGCAGTACTTC.

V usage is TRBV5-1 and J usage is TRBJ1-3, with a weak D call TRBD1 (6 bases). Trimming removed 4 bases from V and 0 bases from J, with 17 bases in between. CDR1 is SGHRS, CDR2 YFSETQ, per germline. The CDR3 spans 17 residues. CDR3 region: CASSGSRDTVSGNTIYF. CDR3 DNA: TGCGCCAGCAGCGGATCCCGGGACACCGTCTCTGGAAACACCATATATTTT.

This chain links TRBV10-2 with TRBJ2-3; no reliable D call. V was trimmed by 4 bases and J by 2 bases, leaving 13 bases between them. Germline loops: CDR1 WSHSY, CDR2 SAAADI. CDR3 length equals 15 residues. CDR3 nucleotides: TGCGCCAGCAGTGGTGGCTCCCTGAACACAGATACGCAGTATTTT. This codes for CASSGGSLNTDTQYF.

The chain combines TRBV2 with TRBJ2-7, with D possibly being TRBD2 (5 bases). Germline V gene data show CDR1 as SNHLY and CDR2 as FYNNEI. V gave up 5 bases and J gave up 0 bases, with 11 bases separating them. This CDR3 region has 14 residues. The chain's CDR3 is CASSYLGSSYEQYF. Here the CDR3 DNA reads TGTGCCAGCAGTTACCTAGGGAGCTCCTACGAGCAGTACTTC.